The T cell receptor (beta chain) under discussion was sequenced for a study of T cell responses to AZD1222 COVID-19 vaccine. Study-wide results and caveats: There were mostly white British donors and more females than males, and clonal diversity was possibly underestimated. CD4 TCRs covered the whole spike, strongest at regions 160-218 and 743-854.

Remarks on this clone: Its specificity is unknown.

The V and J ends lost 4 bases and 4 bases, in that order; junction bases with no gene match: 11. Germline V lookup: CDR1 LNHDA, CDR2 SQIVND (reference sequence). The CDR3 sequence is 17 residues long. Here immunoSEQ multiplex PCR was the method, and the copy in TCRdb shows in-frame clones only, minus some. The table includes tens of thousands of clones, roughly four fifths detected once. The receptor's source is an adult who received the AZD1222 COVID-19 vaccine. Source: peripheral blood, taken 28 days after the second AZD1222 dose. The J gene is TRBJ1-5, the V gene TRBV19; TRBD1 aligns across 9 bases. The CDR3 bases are TGTGCCAGTAGTACCCCCCCAGGGACAGGGATTAATCAGCCCCAGCATTTT. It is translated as CASSTPPGTGINQPQHF.